A single sample is the source of the 17 T cell receptor beta chains below, sequenced in a study of cytomegalovirus exposure and HLA in healthy donors. The PCR used 60 Vbeta and 13 Jbeta primers. Sequencing used immunoSEQ multiplex PCR; TCRdb keeps in-frame clones, though not all of them. The table lists around 150,000 clones, almost 80% of them singletons, with about 0.91% in the top ten. What was sequenced was PBMCs. These receptors were obtained from a woman aged 50 to 65 in good health and CMV-seropositive.

The chain carries TRBV7-9 and TRBJ1-1; a weak D match, TRBD1 (6 bases). Per the germline V gene, CDR1 is SEHNR and CDR2 is FQNEAQ (reference sequence). The V end lost 9 bases, the J end lost 3 bases, and 11 bases lay between the germline ends. This CDR3 spans 12 amino acids. In DNA, the CDR3 is TGTGCCAGTGATGACAGGTACACTGAAGCTTTCTTT. Translating it yields CASDDRYTEAFF.

The chain combines TRBV13 with TRBJ2-5; 10 nucleotides align to TRBD2. The end of the DNA fits TRBJ2-7 better, so the J call may be wrong. The CDR3 consists of 14 residues. CDR1 PRHDT and CDR2 FYEKMQ come from the germline V gene (reference sequence). The CDR3 loop is CASSAGTSEHEQYF. CDR3 in DNA: TGTGCCAGCAGCGCCGGGACTAGCGAACACGAGCAGTACTTC.

The chain employs TRBV5-6 and TRBJ2-3; no definite D call. Per the germline V gene, CDR1 is SGHDT and CDR2 is YYEEEE. CDR3 length: 15 amino acids. Trimming removed 0 bases from V and 3 bases from J, with 11 bases in between. The CDR3 reads CASSLASGLTDTQYF. The CDR3 DNA is TGTGCCAGCAGCTTGGCCAGTGGCCTTACAGATACGCAGTATTTT.

This clone was found a few times. The chain has TRBV28 and TRBJ1-6, with a weak D call TRBD1 (6 bases). Germline V gives CDR1 MDHEN, CDR2 SYDVKM. The V end lost 7 bases, the J end lost 18 bases, and 19 bases lay between the germline ends. CDR3 length: 12 residues. The CDR3: CASTTGTLDPHF. DNA for the CDR3: TGTGCCAGCACGACCGGGACATTAGACCCCCACTTT.

This clone appeared once. V is TRBV27 and J is TRBJ2-1; TRBD2 is a possible D gene (7 bases). The V end lost 9 bases, the J end lost 6 bases, and 21 bases lay between the germline ends. This CDR3 has 15 amino acids. Germline lookup yields CDR1 MNHEY and CDR2 SMNVEV (reference sequence). The CDR3 spells CASKRGGPVANEQFF. The CDR3 nucleotides read TGTGCCAGTAAAAGGGGGGGGCCGGTTGCCAATGAGCAGTTCTTC.

This clone was detected only a few times. The rearrangement links TRBV10-3 to TRBJ2-4; TRBD2 matches at 11 bases. J gave up 3 bases and V 2 bases, and 9 bases lay outside the gene matches. From germline, CDR1 is ENHRY and CDR2 SYGVKD. The CDR3 covers 18 residues. CDR3 in DNA: TGTGCCATCAGTGAGACTAGCGGGGGCCCAGGGGGCAAAAACATTCAGTACTTC. It encodes CAISETSGGPGGKNIQYF.

The chain employs TRBV7-9 and TRBJ2-7, with 7 bases fitting TRBD1. The CDR3 has 15 amino acids. V lost 4 bases and J lost 0; bases outside the gene matches: 6. Germline values: CDR1 SEHNR, CDR2 FQNEAQ (reference sequence). The CDR3 loop reads CASSYTGATSYEQYF. CDR3 sequence (DNA): TGTGCCAGCAGCTATACAGGGGCGACCTCCTACGAGCAGTACTTC.

V usage is TRBV19 and J usage is TRBJ1-2; 7 nucleotides agree with TRBD1. The CDR3 runs 15 residues. CDR1 LNHDA and CDR2 SQIVND come from the germline V gene (reference sequence). V shed 7 bases and J 2 bases; nucleotides not matched to a gene: 10. CDR3 in DNA: TGTGCCAGTAAACGGCAGGGGGATGGAAACTATGGCTACACCTTC. This encodes CASKRQGDGNYGYTF. The complete variable domain, with remaining parts taken from reference TRBV19 and TRBJ1-2, reads DGGITQSPKYLFRKEGQNVTLSCEQNLNHDAMYWYRQDPGQGLRLIYYSQIVNDFQKGDIAEGYSVSREKKESFPLTVTSAQKNPTAFYLCASKRQGDGNYGYTFGSGTRLTVV.

The table lists this clone with a few counts. The chain couples TRBV30 to TRBJ1-6; D not certain. CDR3 size: 12 residues. V lost 3 bases to trimming and J lost 10 bases, with 10 bases between them. Per germline, CDR1 GTSNPN and CDR2 SVGIG (reference sequence). CDR3 sequence reads: CAWRGGRSPLHF. Written as DNA, the CDR3 is TGTGCCTGGAGGGGAGGGAGGTCACCCCTCCACTTT.

The chain has TRBV27 and TRBJ2-1, with a tentative D call TRBD2 (6 bases). The CDR3 runs to 14 residues. Germline assignment: CDR1 MNHEY and CDR2 SMNVEV (reference sequence). The V and J ends lost 2 bases and 9 bases respectively, with 14 bases between them. The CDR3: CASSLDALATEQFF. The CDR3 bases are TGTGCCAGCAGTTTAGATGCACTAGCAACTGAGCAGTTCTTC.

This clone appeared once. The chain employs TRBV6-5 and TRBJ1-5, with 7 bases lining up with TRBD1. The CDR3 extends over 15 amino acids. The J segment lost 0 bases and the V segment lost 6 bases, leaving 5 bases of the junction unmatched. The V gene's germline CDR1 is MNHEY and CDR2 SVGAGI. This chain's CDR3 is CASRGRGISNQPQHF. CDR3 coding DNA: TGTGCCAGCAGAGGCAGGGGGATTAGCAATCAGCCCCAGCATTTT.

The J gene is TRBJ2-2, the V gene TRBV6-5; TRBD1 matches 7 bases. The CDR3 is made up of 15 amino acids. V shed 8 bases and J 5 bases; nucleotides not matched to a gene: 11. The germline V gene has CDR1 MNHEY and CDR2 SVGAGI. The CDR3 loop reads CASGIKPQGTGELFF. In DNA, the CDR3 is TGTGCCAGCGGGATCAAACCACAGGGGACCGGGGAGCTGTTTTTT.

The chain employs TRBV5-1 and TRBJ1-4, with 7 nucleotides matching TRBD1. V trimming: 5 bases; J trimming: 10 bases; junction bases outside the gene matches: 11. The germline V gene encodes CDR1 SGHRS and CDR2 YFSETQ. This CDR3 region has 14 residues. The CDR3 bases are TGCGCCAGCAGACCCGACAGGGTGGGGGGAAAACTGTTTTTT. This encodes CASRPDRVGGKLFF.

The V gene is TRBV28, the J gene TRBJ1-1; maybe TRBD1 (5 bases). V was trimmed by 5 bases and J by 4 bases, leaving 14 bases between them. This CDR3 comprises 14 residues. Germline lookup yields CDR1 MDHEN and CDR2 SYDVKM. The CDR3 region is CASSPHSGGTEAFF. CDR3 coding DNA: TGTGCCAGCAGTCCCCACTCGGGGGGCACTGAAGCTTTCTTT.

As for this clone: The CDR3 carries no conserved terminal phenylalanine or tryptophan, so it likely arises from a read error. The DNA is omitted, as the CDR3 cannot be located on it reliably, and the CDR3 follows TCRdb's listing. The rearrangement links TRBV21-1 to TRBJ1-2; the table assigns TRBD1, which was not confirmed against the DNA. TRBV21-1 is reported as a pseudogene. The CDR3 is made up of 9 amino acids, end residues included. The chain's CDR3 is CASSPRAPL.

This clone appeared a few times. The J gene is TRBJ2-7, the V gene TRBV13, with 9 bases aligning to TRBD2. This CDR3 has 16 residues. Germline V gives CDR1 PRHDT, CDR2 FYEKMQ (reference sequence). V gave up 3 bases and J gave up 1 base; unmatched junction bases: 7. CDR3: CASSLGWREGSYEQYF. DNA for the CDR3: TGTGCCAGCAGCTTGGGGTGGCGGGAGGGGTCCTACGAGCAGTACTTC.

This chain uses TRBV29-1 with TRBJ2-3; the D gene is possibly TRBD2 (5 bases). The CDR3 runs 14 residues. Trimming removed 7 bases from V and 1 base from J, with 15 bases in between. Germline loops: CDR1 SQVTM, CDR2 ANQGSEA. CDR3 coding DNA: TGCAGCGCCGAGGGCCCTGGAGGCACAGATACGCAGTATTTT. Translation: CSAEGPGGTDTQYF.